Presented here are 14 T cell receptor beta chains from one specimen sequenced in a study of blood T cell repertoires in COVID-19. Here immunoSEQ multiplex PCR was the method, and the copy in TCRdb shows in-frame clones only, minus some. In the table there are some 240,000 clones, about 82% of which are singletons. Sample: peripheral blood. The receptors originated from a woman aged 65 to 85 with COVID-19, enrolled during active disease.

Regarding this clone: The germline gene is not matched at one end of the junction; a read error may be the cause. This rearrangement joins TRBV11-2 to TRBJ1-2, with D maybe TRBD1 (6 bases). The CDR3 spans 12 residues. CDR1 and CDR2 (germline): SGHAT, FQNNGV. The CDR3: CASTNGGGPWGF. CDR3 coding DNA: TGTGCCAGCACCAACGGGGGGGGCCCGTGGGGCTTC. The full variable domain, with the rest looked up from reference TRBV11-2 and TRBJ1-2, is EAGVAQSPRYKIIEKRQSVAFWCNPISGHATLYWYQQILGQGPKLLIQFQNNGVVDDSQLPKDRFSAERLKGVDSTLKIQPAKLEDSAVYLCASTNGGGPWGFGSGTRLTVV.

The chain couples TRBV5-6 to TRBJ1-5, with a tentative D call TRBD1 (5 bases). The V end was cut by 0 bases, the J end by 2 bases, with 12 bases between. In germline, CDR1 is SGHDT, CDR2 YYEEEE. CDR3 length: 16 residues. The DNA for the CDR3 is TGTGCCAGCAGCTTGGGGTGGAGGGGCGGCAATCAGCCCCAGCATTTT. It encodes CASSLGWRGGNQPQHF.

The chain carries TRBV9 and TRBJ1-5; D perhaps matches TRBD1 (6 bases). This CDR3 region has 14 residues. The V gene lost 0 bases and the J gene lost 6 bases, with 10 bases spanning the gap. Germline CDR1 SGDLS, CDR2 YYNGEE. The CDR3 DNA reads TGTGCCAGCAGCGTAGGGCAGGGGACTCAGCCCCAGCATTTT. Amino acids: CASSVGQGTQPQHF.

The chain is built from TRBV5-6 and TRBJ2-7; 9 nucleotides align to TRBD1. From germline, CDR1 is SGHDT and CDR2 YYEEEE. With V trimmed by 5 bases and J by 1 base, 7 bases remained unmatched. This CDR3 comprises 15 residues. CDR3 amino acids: CASRLSGTGSYEQYF. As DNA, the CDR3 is TGTGCCAGCAGACTCTCCGGGACAGGGTCCTACGAGCAGTACTTC.

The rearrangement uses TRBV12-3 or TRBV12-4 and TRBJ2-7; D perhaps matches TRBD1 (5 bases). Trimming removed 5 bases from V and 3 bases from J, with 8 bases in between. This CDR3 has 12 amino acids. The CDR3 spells CASSKDSYEQYF. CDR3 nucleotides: TGTGCCAGCAGTAAAGACAGCTACGAGCAGTACTTC.

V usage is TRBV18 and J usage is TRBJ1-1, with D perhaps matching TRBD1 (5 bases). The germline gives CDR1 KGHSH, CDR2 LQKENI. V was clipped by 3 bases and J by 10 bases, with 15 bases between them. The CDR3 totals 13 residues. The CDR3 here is CASSPAEGRGAFF. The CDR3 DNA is TGTGCCAGCTCACCCGCCGAGGGGAGGGGAGCTTTCTTT.

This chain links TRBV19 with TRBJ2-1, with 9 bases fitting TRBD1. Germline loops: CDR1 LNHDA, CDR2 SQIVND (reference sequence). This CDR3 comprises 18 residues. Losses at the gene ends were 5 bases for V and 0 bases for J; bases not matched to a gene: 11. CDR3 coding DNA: TGTGCCAGTAGTGGGGGACAGGGCATACTTAGCTCCTACAATGAGCAGTTCTTC. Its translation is CASSGGQGILSSYNEQFF. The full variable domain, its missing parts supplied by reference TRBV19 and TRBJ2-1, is DGGITQSPKYLFRKEGQNVTLSCEQNLNHDAMYWYRQDPGQGLRLIYYSQIVNDFQKGDIAEGYSVSREKKESFPLTVTSAQKNPTAFYLCASSGGQGILSSYNEQFFGPGTRLTVL.

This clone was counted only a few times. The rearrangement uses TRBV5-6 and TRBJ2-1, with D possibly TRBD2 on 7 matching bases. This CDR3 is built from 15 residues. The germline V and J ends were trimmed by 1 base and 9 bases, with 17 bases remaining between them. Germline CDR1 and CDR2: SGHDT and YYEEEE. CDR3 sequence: CASSLWQGRGSEQFF. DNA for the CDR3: TGTGCCAGCAGCTTGTGGCAGGGGAGGGGAAGTGAGCAGTTCTTC.

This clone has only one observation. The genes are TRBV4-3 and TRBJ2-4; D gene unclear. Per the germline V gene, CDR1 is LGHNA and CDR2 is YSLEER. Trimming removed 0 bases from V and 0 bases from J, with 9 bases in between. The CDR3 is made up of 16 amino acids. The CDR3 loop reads CASSQEGGLAKNIQYF. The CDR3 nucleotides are TGCGCCAGCAGCCAAGAAGGCGGCTTAGCCAAAAACATTCAGTACTTC.

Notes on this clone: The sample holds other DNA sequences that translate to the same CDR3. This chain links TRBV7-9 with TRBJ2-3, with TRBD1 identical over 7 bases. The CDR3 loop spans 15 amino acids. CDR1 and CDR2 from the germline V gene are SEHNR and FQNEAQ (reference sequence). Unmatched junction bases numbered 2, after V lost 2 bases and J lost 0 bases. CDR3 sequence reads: CASSLRGQSTDTQYF. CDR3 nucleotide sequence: TGTGCCAGCAGCTTAAGGGGACAGAGCACAGATACGCAGTATTTT.

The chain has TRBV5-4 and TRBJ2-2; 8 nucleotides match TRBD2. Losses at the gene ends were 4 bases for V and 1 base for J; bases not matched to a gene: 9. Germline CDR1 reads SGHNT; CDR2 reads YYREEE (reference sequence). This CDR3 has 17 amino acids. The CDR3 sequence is CASSPGGASQNTGELFF. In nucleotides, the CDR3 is TGTGCCAGCAGCCCGGGGGGGGCCTCCCAGAACACCGGGGAGCTGTTTTTT.

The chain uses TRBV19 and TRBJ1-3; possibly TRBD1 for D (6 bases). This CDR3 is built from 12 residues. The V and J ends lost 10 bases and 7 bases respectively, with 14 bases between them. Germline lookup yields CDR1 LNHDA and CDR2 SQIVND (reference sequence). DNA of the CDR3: TGTGCCACCGCGGGGGGCGGGAACACCATATATTTT. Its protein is CATAGGGNTIYF.

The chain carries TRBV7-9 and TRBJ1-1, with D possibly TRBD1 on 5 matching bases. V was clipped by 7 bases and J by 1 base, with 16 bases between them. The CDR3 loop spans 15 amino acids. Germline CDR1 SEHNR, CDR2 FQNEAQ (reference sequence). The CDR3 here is CASTGLGQKNTEAFF. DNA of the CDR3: TGTGCCAGCACCGGGCTAGGACAAAAGAACACTGAAGCTTTCTTT. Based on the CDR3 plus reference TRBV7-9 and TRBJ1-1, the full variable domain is DTGVSQNPRHKITKRGQNVTFRCDPISEHNRLYWYRQTLGQGPEFLTYFQNEAQLEKSRLLSDRFSAERPKGSFSTLEIQRTEQGDSAMYLCASTGLGQKNTEAFFGQGTRLTVV.

CDR3 residues: CASSRGNTDTQYF. As DNA, the CDR3 is TGTGCCAGCAGCCGCGGGAACACAGATACGCAGTATTTT. The V call is TRBV6-6, the J call TRBJ2-3; a possible D gene is TRBD2 (6 bases). V lost 6 bases to trimming and J lost 2 bases, with 9 bases between them. In germline, CDR1 is MNHNY, CDR2 SVGAGI (reference sequence). CDR3 length equals 13 residues.